This section outlines one T cell receptor (beta chain) sequence together with its context. Its antigen is unknown. PCR primers comprised 60 Vbeta and 13 Jbeta primers. Repertoires were generated with immunoSEQ multiplex PCR, while TCRdb's copy carries only in-frame clones and drops some. The sample holds around 39,000 clones. This sample is part of a study of cytomegalovirus exposure and HLA in healthy donors. Broader study findings: When analyzed later, the rates of TCR association showed variation by HLA locus, with DRB1 the most and HLA-C the fewest. For TCR beta chains, V- and J-gene trimming was later linked to a missense DCLRE1C variant. TRBV6-2, TRBV6-3 and some other V segments were excluded as indistinguishable. Earlier analysis looked at TCR beta V segments, and most were productive about 90% or about 30% of the time.

V was clipped by 3 bases and J by 4 bases, with 10 bases between them. Per germline, CDR1 SGDLS and CDR2 YYNGEE. CDR3 length: 13 residues. This receptor was identified in a male donor in good health and CMV-seronegative. The sample taken for sequencing was PBMCs. The J gene is TRBJ1-1, the V gene TRBV9, with TRBD1 as a possible D gene (5 bases). This CDR3 is CASSGVGLTEAFF. For the CDR3, the DNA is TGTGCCAGCAGCGGAGTGGGGCTCACTGAAGCTTTCTTT.